A single sample gave rise to the 8 T cell receptor beta chains below, sequenced in a study of T cells in localized non-small cell lung cancer. The assay was immunoSEQ multiplex PCR, and TCRdb's table has in-frame clones only and misses some. This sample has 20,000 or so clones; 90% occur once, and the top ten carry 6.9%. This material consisted of peripheral blood, taken before any cancer treatment. All receptors come from a woman aged 40-70 years with stage I lung adenocarcinoma.

Comment on this clone: This sample includes further DNA sequences coding for the same CDR3. The rearrangement links TRBV5-1 to TRBJ1-4, with a tentative D call TRBD1 (6 bases). V was clipped by 2 bases and J by 0 bases, with 8 bases between them. Germline loops: CDR1 SGHRS, CDR2 YFSETQ. The CDR3 length is 15 residues. The CDR3, as DNA: TGCGCCAGCAGCTTAGGACAGACAACTAATGAAAAACTGTTTTTT. It encodes CASSLGQTTNEKLFF.

The genes are TRBV15 and TRBJ2-7; D gene unclear. Germline V CDR1 and CDR2: LNHNV, YYDKDF (reference sequence). CDR3 length equals 12 residues. V lost 7 bases to trimming and J lost 5 bases, with 12 bases between them. The CDR3 DNA reads TGTGCCACCATCGTTCTGGTTGACGAGCAGTACTTC. Its translation: CATIVLVDEQYF.

This chain connects TRBV6-5 to TRBJ1-2, with D possibly matching TRBD1 (6 bases). Trimming cost V 5 bases and J 7 bases, with 8 bases left between them. Germline V gives CDR1 MNHEY, CDR2 SVGAGI. The length of the CDR3 is 11 residues. The CDR3 spells CASSPGVGYTF. CDR3 in DNA: TGTGCCAGCAGTCCAGGGGTTGGCTACACCTTC.

This clone has a single count. The rearrangement links TRBV6-5 to TRBJ1-4; D remains unclear. The CDR3 consists of 14 residues. Trimming left V 10 bases short and J 0 bases short, with 12 bases between. Per the germline V gene, CDR1 is MNHEY and CDR2 is SVGAGI. CDR3 region: CATREATTNEKLFF. As DNA, the CDR3 is TGTGCCACCCGGGAAGCGACAACTAATGAAAAACTGTTTTTT.

The V and J genes are TRBV6-5 and TRBJ1-1, with TRBD1 matching 8 bases. The CDR3 is made up of 14 amino acids. Germline assignment: CDR1 MNHEY and CDR2 SVGAGI. V was clipped by 6 bases and J by 5 bases; unmatched bases: 8. The CDR3 loop reads CASRAQGAGTEAFF. The CDR3, as DNA: TGTGCCAGCAGAGCCCAGGGGGCCGGGACTGAAGCTTTCTTT.

The chain couples TRBV29-1 to TRBJ1-1, with a possible D match to TRBD1 (5 bases). The germline V gene has CDR1 SQVTM and CDR2 ANQGSEA. The CDR3 has 13 residues. V was clipped by 7 bases and J by 2 bases, with 14 bases between them. CDR3 protein: CSARRDGNTEAFF. CDR3 nucleotides: TGCAGCGCCCGACGGGACGGCAACACTGAAGCTTTCTTT. Looking up the rest from reference TRBV29-1 and TRBJ1-1 gives the full variable domain: SAVISQKPSRDICQRGTSLTIQCQVDSQVTMMFWYRQQPGQSLTLIATANQGSEATYESGFVIDKFPISRPNLTFSTLTVSNMSPEDSSIYLCSARRDGNTEAFFGQGTRLTVV.

The gene calls are TRBV5-4 and TRBJ2-1; D gene ambiguous. V was clipped by 0 bases and J by 1 base, with 8 bases between them. CDR3 length equals 15 residues. The germline CDR1 and CDR2 sequences are SGHNT and YYREEE (reference sequence). CDR3 protein: CASSLDRVSYNEQFF. DNA of the CDR3: TGTGCCAGCAGCTTGGATAGGGTATCCTACAATGAGCAGTTCTTC.

The J gene is TRBJ2-1, the V gene TRBV7-9, with D perhaps matching TRBD1 (5 bases). Trimming cost V 5 bases and J 3 bases, with 11 bases left between them. Germline assignment: CDR1 SEHNR and CDR2 FQNEAQ (reference sequence). The CDR3 totals 14 residues. The CDR3 bases are TGTGCCAGCAGCCACAGGTTTAACTACAATGAGCAGTTCTTC. It translates to CASSHRFNYNEQFF.